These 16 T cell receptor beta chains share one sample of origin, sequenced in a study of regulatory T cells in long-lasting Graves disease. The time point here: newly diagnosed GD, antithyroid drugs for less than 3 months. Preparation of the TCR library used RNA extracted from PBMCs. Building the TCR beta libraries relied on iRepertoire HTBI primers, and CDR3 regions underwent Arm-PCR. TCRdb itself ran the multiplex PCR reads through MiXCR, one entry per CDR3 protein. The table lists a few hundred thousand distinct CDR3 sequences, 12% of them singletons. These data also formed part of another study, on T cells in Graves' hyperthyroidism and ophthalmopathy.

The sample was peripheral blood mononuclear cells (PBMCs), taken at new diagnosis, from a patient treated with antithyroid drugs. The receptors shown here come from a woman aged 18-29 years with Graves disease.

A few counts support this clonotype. CDR3 sequence reads: CASSEAPTGKQYV. CDR3 in DNA: TGTGCCAGCAGTGAAGCGCCGACAGGGAAACAGTACGTC. The gene calls are TRBV2 and TRBJ2-7; 7 bases agree with TRBD1. Germline V CDR1 and CDR2: SNHLY, FYNNEI. The CDR3 spans 13 residues. The V gene end was trimmed by 0 bases and the J gene end by 10 bases; junction bases not matched to a gene: 6.

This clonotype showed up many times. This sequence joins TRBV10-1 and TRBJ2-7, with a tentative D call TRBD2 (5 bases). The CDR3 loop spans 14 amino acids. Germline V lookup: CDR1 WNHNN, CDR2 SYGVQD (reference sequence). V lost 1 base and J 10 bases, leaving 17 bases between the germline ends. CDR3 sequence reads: CASSEYRFPRVQYF. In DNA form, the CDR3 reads TGCGCCAGCAGTGAGTATAGATTTCCGAGGGTTCAGTACTTC.

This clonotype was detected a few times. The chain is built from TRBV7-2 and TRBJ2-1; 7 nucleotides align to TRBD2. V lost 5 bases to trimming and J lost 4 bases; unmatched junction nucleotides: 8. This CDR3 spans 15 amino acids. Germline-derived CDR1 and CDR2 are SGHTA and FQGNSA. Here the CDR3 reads CASSPLGGNYNEQFF. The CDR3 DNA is TGTGCCAGCAGCCCCCTGGGAGGGAATTACAATGAGCAGTTCTTC.

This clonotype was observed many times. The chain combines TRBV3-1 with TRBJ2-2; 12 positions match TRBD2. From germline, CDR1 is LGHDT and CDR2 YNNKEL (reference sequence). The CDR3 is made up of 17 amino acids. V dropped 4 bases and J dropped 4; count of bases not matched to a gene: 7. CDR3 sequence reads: CASSPLPGLAGTGELFF. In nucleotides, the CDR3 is TGTGCCAGCAGCCCCCTACCGGGACTAGCGGGCACCGGGGAGCTGTTTTTT.

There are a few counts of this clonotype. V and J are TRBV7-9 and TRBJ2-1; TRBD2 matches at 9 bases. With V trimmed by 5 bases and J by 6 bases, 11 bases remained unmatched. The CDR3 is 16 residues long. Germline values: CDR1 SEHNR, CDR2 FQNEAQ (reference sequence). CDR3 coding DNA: TGTGCCAGCAGCCACGCGATGGGACTAGCCAGCAATGAGCAGTTCTTC. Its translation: CASSHAMGLASNEQFF.

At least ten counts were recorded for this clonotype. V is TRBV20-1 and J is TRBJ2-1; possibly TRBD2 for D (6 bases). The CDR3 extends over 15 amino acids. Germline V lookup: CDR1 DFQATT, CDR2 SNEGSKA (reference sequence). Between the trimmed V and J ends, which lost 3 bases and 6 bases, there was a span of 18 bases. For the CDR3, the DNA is TGCAGTGCTAGTTGGTGGCAGGGAGGACGCAATGAGCAGTTCTTC. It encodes CSASWWQGGRNEQFF.

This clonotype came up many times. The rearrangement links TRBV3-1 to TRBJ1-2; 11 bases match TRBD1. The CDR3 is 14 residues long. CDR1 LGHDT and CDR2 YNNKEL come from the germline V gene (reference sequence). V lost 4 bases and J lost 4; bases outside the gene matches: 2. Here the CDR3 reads CASSPGTGGYGYTF. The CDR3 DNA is TGTGCCAGCAGCCCGGGGACAGGGGGCTATGGCTACACCTTC.

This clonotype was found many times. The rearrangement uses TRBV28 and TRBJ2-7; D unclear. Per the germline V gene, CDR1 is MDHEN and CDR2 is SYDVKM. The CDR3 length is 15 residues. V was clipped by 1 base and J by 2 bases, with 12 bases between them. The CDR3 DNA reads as TGTGCCAGCAGTTTATTGTTACAGTCTACCTACGAGCAGTACTTC. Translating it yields CASSLLLQSTYEQYF.

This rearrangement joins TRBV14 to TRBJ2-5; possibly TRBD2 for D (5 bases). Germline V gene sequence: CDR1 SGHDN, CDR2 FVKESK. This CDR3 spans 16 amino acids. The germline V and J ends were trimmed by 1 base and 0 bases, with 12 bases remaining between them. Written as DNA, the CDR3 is TGTGCCAGCAGCCAAGCCACGGGCGGGTACCAAGAGACCCAGTACTTC. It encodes CASSQATGGYQETQYF. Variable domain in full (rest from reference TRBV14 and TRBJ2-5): EAGVTQFPSHSVIEKGQTVTLRCDPISGHDNLYWYRRVMGKEIKFLLHFVKESKQDESGMPNNRFLAERTGGTYSTLKVQPAELEDSGVYFCASSQATGGYQETQYFGPGTRLLVL.

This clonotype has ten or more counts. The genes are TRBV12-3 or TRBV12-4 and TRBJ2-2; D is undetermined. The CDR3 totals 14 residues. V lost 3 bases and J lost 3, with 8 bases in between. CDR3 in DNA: TGTGCCAGCAGTTTTATTCCCTACACCGGGGAGCTGTTTTTT. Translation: CASSFIPYTGELFF.

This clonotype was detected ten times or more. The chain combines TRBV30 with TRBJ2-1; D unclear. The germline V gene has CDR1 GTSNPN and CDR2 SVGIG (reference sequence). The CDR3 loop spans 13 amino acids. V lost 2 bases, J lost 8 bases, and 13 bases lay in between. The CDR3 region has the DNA TGTGCCTGGAGTTTAAGTATAGTGGATGAGCAGTTCTTC. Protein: CAWSLSIVDEQFF.

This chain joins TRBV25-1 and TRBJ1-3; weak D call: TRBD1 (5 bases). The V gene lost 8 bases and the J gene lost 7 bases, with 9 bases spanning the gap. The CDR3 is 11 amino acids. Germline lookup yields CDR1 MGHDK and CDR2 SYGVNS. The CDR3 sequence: CASHRGNTIYF. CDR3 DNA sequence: TGTGCCAGCCACCGGGGGAACACCATATATTTT.

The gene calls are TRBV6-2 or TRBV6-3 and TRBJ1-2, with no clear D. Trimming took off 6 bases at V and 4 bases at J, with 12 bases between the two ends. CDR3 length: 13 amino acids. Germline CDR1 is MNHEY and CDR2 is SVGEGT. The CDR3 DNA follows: TGTGCCAGCAGCCAAAGAGGGATCTATGGCTACACCTTC. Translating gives CASSQRGIYGYTF.

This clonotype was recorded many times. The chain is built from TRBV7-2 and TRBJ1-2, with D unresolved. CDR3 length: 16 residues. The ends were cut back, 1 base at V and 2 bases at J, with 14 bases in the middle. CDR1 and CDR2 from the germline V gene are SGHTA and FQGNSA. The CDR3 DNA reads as TGTGCCAGCAGCTTAGTTACGCAGCGTGGCAACTATGGCTACACCTTC. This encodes CASSLVTQRGNYGYTF. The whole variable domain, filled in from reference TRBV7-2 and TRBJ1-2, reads GAGVSQSPSNKVTEKGKDVELRCDPISGHTALYWYRQSLGQGLEFLIYFQGNSAPDKSGLPSDRFSAERTGGSVSTLTIQRTQQEDSAVYLCASSLVTQRGNYGYTFGSGTRLTVV.

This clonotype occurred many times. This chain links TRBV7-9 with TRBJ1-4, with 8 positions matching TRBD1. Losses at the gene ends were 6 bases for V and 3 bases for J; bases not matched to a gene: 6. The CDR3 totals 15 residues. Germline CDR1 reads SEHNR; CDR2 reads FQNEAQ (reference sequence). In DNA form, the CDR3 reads TGTGCCAGCAGTTCGAGGACAGGGTCTAATGAAAAACTGTTTTTT. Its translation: CASSSRTGSNEKLFF.

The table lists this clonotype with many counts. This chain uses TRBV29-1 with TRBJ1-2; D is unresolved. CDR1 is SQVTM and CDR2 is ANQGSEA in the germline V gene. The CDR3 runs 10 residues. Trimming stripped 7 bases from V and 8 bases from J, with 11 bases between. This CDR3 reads CSGGDGGYTF. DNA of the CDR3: TGCAGCGGCGGTGACGGAGGCTACACCTTC.